The 23 T cell receptor beta chains in this list originate from one sample, sequenced in a study of OX40 agonist ivuxolimab in advanced cancers. The protocol was immunoSEQ multiplex PCR, while the TCRdb copy is restricted to in-frame clones and leaves out a portion. The top ten clones hold roughly 39% of a sample with under 15,000 clones, approximately 82% of them seen once. The specimen comprised CD4+ or CD8+ T cells sorted from blood, sampled in a trial of the OX40 agonist ivuxolimab. The receptors come from an adult with an advanced solid tumor such as melanoma, head and neck, liver or kidney cancer.

The chain has TRBV29-1 and TRBJ2-3; D call uncertain. The CDR3 has 11 amino acids. Per the germline V gene, CDR1 is SQVTM and CDR2 is ANQGSEA. The ends were cut back, 4 bases at V and 3 bases at J, with 5 bases in the middle. CDR3 amino acids: CSVVGTDTQYF. CDR3 nucleotides: TGCAGCGTTGTGGGGACAGATACGCAGTATTTT.

The chain combines TRBV7-9 with TRBJ2-7; TRBD2 agrees at 8 bases. J gave up 0 bases and V 5 bases, and 3 bases lay outside the gene matches. CDR1 and CDR2 from the germline V gene are SEHNR and FQNEAQ (reference sequence). CDR3 length equals 14 residues. The CDR3 protein is CASSNREGSYEQYF. DNA of the CDR3: TGTGCCAGCAGCAACCGGGAGGGCTCCTACGAGCAGTACTTC.

This chain joins TRBV6-5 and TRBJ2-7; 9 positions match TRBD1. V was pared by 5 bases and J by 3 bases, with 2 bases of the junction left unmatched. This CDR3 comprises 13 residues. Germline CDR1 and CDR2: MNHEY and SVGAGI. CDR3 sequence reads: CASSGTGIYEQYF. CDR3 coding DNA: TGTGCCAGCAGTGGGACAGGGATCTACGAGCAGTACTTC.

V gene TRBV7-6 combines with J gene TRBJ2-7; D gene uncertain. Trimming shortened V by 3 bases and J by 0 bases, and 9 bases separated the two germline ends. Germline CDR1 SGHVS, CDR2 FNYEAQ. The CDR3 runs to 14 residues. The CDR3 nucleotides are TGTGCCAGCAGCTTGGGCGGATACTCCTACGAGCAGTACTTC. Encoded protein: CASSLGGYSYEQYF.

This sequence joins TRBV27 and TRBJ2-1; 7 nucleotides match TRBD1. V shed 8 bases, J shed 6 bases, and the junction held 7 bases outside the gene matches. The germline gives CDR1 MNHEY, CDR2 SMNVEV (reference sequence). The CDR3 extends over 13 amino acids. The CDR3 region is CASGFGTANEQFF. The CDR3 DNA is TGTGCCAGCGGGTTCGGGACAGCCAATGAGCAGTTCTTC.

This chain joins TRBV28 and TRBJ2-7; D gene unclear. The CDR3 runs 14 residues. Germline assignment: CDR1 MDHEN and CDR2 SYDVKM. The V end was cut by 3 bases, the J end by 5 bases, with 14 bases between. CDR3 in amino acids: CASSFRGRKNEQYF. In nucleotides, the CDR3 is TGTGCCAGCAGTTTTCGAGGACGGAAAAACGAGCAGTACTTC.

This chain joins TRBV28 and TRBJ2-5, with D perhaps TRBD1 (6 bases). Germline V gives CDR1 MDHEN, CDR2 SYDVKM. CDR3 length equals 14 residues. Between the trimmed V and J ends, which lost 6 bases and 4 bases, there was a span of 15 bases. CDR3 bases: TGTGCCAGCAGCACCACAGGGTTTGGAGAGACCCAGTACTTC. Translation: CASSTTGFGETQYF.

The CDR3 DNA reads as TGCGCCAGCAGCTTGTTTGCGGGAGACTCCTACAATGAGCAGTTCTTC. Translating it yields CASSLFAGDSYNEQFF. V and J are TRBV5-1 and TRBJ2-1; 7 nucleotides agree with TRBD2. Germline lookup yields CDR1 SGHRS and CDR2 YFSETQ. V trimming: 1 base; J trimming: 0 bases; junction bases outside the gene matches: 4. CDR3 length: 16 amino acids. The whole variable domain, remainder taken from reference TRBV5-1 and TRBJ2-1, is KAGVTQTPRYLIKTRGQQVTLSCSPISGHRSVSWYQQTPGQGLQFLFEYFSETQRNKGNFPGRFSGRQFSNSRSEMNVSTLELGDSALYLCASSLFAGDSYNEQFFGPGTRLTVL.

The chain employs TRBV30 and TRBJ1-1, with D maybe TRBD1 (6 bases). The CDR3 runs to 12 residues. The germline gives CDR1 GTSNPN, CDR2 SVGIG (reference sequence). V dropped 8 bases and J dropped 5 bases, with 15 bases sitting between them. The CDR3 reads CALQWGLTEAFF. CDR3 bases: TGTGCCCTCCAGTGGGGGCTGACTGAAGCTTTCTTT. Variable domain in full (rest from reference TRBV30 and TRBJ1-1): SQTIHQWPATLVQPVGSPLSLECTVEGTSNPNLYWYRQAAGRGLQLLFYSVGIGQISSEVPQNLSASRPQDRQFILSSKKLLLSDSGFYLCALQWGLTEAFFGQGTRLTVV.

This rearrangement joins TRBV27 to TRBJ1-2; 7 nucleotides match TRBD1. Trimming removed 5 bases from V and 4 bases from J; junction bases left unmatched: 10. The germline V gene encodes CDR1 MNHEY and CDR2 SMNVEV (reference sequence). The CDR3 is made up of 15 amino acids. CDR3 sequence (DNA): TGTGCCAGCAGTCCTGAGAGTACAGGGGCCTATGGCTACACCTTC. This translates into CASSPESTGAYGYTF.

Only a few counts were recorded for this clone. This chain links TRBV9 with TRBJ2-7, with unresolved D. The germline CDR1 and CDR2 sequences are SGDLS and YYNGEE. V lost 3 bases, J lost 1 base, and 11 bases lay in between. The CDR3 spans 14 residues. CDR3 sequence: CASSAYKASYEQYF. In DNA form, the CDR3 reads TGTGCCAGCAGCGCCTACAAGGCATCCTACGAGCAGTACTTC.

This chain uses TRBV5-5 with TRBJ2-5, with 9 bases lining up with TRBD1. CDR1 is SGHKS, CDR2 YYEKEE, per germline (reference sequence). V shed 4 bases, J shed 4 bases, and the junction held 11 bases outside the gene matches. The CDR3 extends over 16 amino acids. In DNA form, the CDR3 reads TGTGCCAGCAGCGGCGGACAGGGGCCGCTCTCAGAGACCCAGTACTTC. Residues: CASSGGQGPLSETQYF.

This chain joins TRBV6-5 and TRBJ1-1; the D gene is possibly TRBD1 (5 bases). The ends were cut back, 3 bases at V and 1 base at J, with 9 bases in the middle. This CDR3 comprises 14 residues. Germline V lookup: CDR1 MNHEY, CDR2 SVGAGI. CDR3 amino acids: CASSYSQGNTEAFF. The DNA of the CDR3 is TGTGCCAGCAGTTATTCCCAGGGGAACACTGAAGCTTTCTTT.

The genes are TRBV5-6 and TRBJ1-2; D is undetermined. Between the trimmed V and J ends, which lost 0 bases and 4 bases, there was a span of 4 bases. The germline V gene has CDR1 SGHDT and CDR2 YYEEEE. The CDR3 sequence is 12 residues long. The CDR3 reads CASSLGSYGYTF. In DNA, the CDR3 is TGTGCCAGCAGCTTGGGGAGCTATGGCTACACCTTC.

DNA for the CDR3: TGTGCCAGCAGCTTCCTCGGCAGCGCCAACTATGGCTACACCTTC. It yields the protein CASSFLGSANYGYTF. The chain uses TRBV7-2 and TRBJ1-2, with D uncertain. Germline V gene sequence: CDR1 SGHTA, CDR2 FQGNSA. CDR3 size: 15 residues. The V gene lost 3 bases and the J gene lost 2 bases, with 13 bases spanning the gap.

The genes are TRBV9 and TRBJ2-1; possibly TRBD2 for D (5 bases). The CDR3 loop spans 13 amino acids. The V gene's germline CDR1 is SGDLS and CDR2 YYNGEE. V lost 4 bases, J lost 3 bases, and 8 bases lay in between. The CDR3 DNA reads TGTGCCAGCAGCAGCGGACTCTACAATGAGCAGTTCTTC. This translates into CASSSGLYNEQFF.

The chain employs TRBV30 and TRBJ2-2, with TRBD2 matching over 7 bases. The CDR3 is made up of 15 amino acids. The germline CDR1 and CDR2 sequences are GTSNPN and SVGIG (reference sequence). J was trimmed by 3 bases and V by 2 bases; bases with no gene match: 6. The CDR3 coding sequence is TGTGCCTGGAGTTTTTTGGGGAGGGACACCGGGGAGCTGTTTTTT. It yields the protein CAWSFLGRDTGELFF.

This clone appeared a few times. The sample carries other DNA sequences with the same CDR3. The chain employs TRBV28 and TRBJ2-1; unclear D gene. Per the germline V gene, CDR1 is MDHEN and CDR2 is SYDVKM. The CDR3 loop spans 13 amino acids. Trimming took off 5 bases at V and 4 bases at J, with 9 bases between the two ends. Written as DNA, the CDR3 is TGTGCCAGCAGTCTTCGCCGATACAATGAGCAGTTCTTC. Translated: CASSLRRYNEQFF.

This chain links TRBV14 with TRBJ2-2, with 10 bases lining up with TRBD2. CDR3 length: 16 residues. The junction had 4 bases not matched to a gene; V was cut back by 4 bases and J by 2 bases. CDR1 and CDR2 (germline): SGHDN, FVKESK. CDR3 sequence reads: CASSPLLAGNTGELFF. The CDR3 nucleotides are TGTGCCAGCAGCCCTTTACTAGCGGGAAACACCGGGGAGCTGTTTTTT. Together with reference TRBV14 and TRBJ2-2, the CDR3 gives the full variable domain: EAGVTQFPSHSVIEKGQTVTLRCDPISGHDNLYWYRRVMGKEIKFLLHFVKESKQDESGMPNNRFLAERTGGTYSTLKVQPAELEDSGVYFCASSPLLAGNTGELFFGEGSRLTVL.

V is TRBV7-9 and J is TRBJ1-1; no definite D call. The CDR3 has 14 amino acids. Trimming removed 4 bases at V and 1 base at J, with 10 bases between. Per the germline V gene, CDR1 is SEHNR and CDR2 is FQNEAQ (reference sequence). This CDR3 is CASSSVGRNTEAFF. For the CDR3, the DNA is TGTGCCAGCAGCTCGGTGGGCCGGAACACTGAAGCTTTCTTT. The whole variable domain, remainder taken from reference TRBV7-9 and TRBJ1-1, is DTGVSQNPRHKITKRGQNVTFRCDPISEHNRLYWYRQTLGQGPEFLTYFQNEAQLEKSRLLSDRFSAERPKGSFSTLEIQRTEQGDSAMYLCASSSVGRNTEAFFGQGTRLTVV.

V is TRBV27 and J is TRBJ2-2, with 9 positions matching TRBD1. CDR1 is MNHEY, CDR2 SMNVEV, per germline (reference sequence). The trim removed 10 bases at V and 4 bases at J, leaving 10 bases unmatched. This CDR3 is 15 amino acids long. In nucleotides, the CDR3 is TGTGCCAATCCCCGGACAGGGGTTGGCACCGGGGAGCTGTTTTTT. As protein: CANPRTGVGTGELFF.

The chain carries TRBV4-3 and TRBJ2-3; possibly TRBD1 for D (5 bases). Trimming left V 1 base short and J 5 bases short, with 10 bases between. The CDR3 sequence is 14 residues long. In germline, CDR1 is LGHNA, CDR2 YSLEER. The chain's CDR3 is CASSQATVRDTQYF. CDR3 DNA sequence: TGCGCCAGCAGCCAAGCGACAGTGAGAGATACGCAGTATTTT.

The chain recombines TRBV30 with TRBJ2-1, with 10 bases that match TRBD2. The CDR3 totals 12 residues. Losses at the gene ends were 6 bases for V and 7 bases for J; bases not matched to a gene: 3. CDR1 is GTSNPN and CDR2 is SVGIG in the germline V gene (reference sequence). In nucleotides, the CDR3 is TGTGCCTGCGGACTAGCGGATAATGAGCAGTTCTTC. Protein sequence: CACGLADNEQFF.